The 24 T cell receptor beta chains listed next were all sequenced from one sample in a study of vaccination effects on CD4 cells after COVID-19. Antigen-specific CD4+ T cells were first expanded with viral peptide pools by the ViraFEST assay and only then sequenced. Culture proceeded for approximately 10 days, and CD4+ T cells were then isolated. Two doses of either BNT162b2 or mRNA-1273 were given to each participant. These receptors are not linked to any known antigen. Libraries were prepared by immunoSEQ multiplex PCR; TCRdb keeps only in-frame clonotypes and omits some of them. The sample has fewer than 40,000 clones, roughly four fifths seen once. The sequences come from CD4+ T cells from PBMCs cultured with HCoV-NL63 spike peptides, collected after COVID-19 vaccination. These receptors all come from a human donor who received a COVID-19 vaccine. Some clones in this sample may be carry-over from other donors' samples.

The CDR3 loop reads CASSPGQGSNTGELFF. CDR3 DNA: TGTGCCAGCTCACCGGGACAGGGGTCGAACACCGGGGAGCTGTTTTTT. This chain joins TRBV18 and TRBJ2-2; TRBD1 agrees at 10 bases. CDR1 and CDR2 (germline): KGHSH, LQKENI. J gave up 0 bases and V 3 bases, and 1 base lay outside the gene matches. The CDR3 sequence is 16 residues long.

The chain combines TRBV3-1 (or the pseudogene TRBV3-2) with TRBJ2-5; 7 bases map to TRBD2. CDR1 and CDR2 (germline): LGHDT, YNNKEL (reference sequence). The V segment lost 3 bases and the J segment 4 bases; nucleotides outside the gene matches: 8. The CDR3 loop spans 15 amino acids. Written as DNA, the CDR3 is TGTGCCAGCAGCCACGGTGGGGGGGGAGGAGAGACCCAGTACTTC. Residues: CASSHGGGGGETQYF.

This chain joins TRBV11-2 and TRBJ1-2, with 9 bases that match TRBD1. Germline loops: CDR1 SGHAT, CDR2 FQNNGV. After removal of 6 bases from V and 7 bases from J, the junction contained 9 bases not matched to a gene. This CDR3 region has 14 residues. The CDR3 here is CASSHGQGRGGYTF. The CDR3 DNA sequence: TGTGCCAGCAGTCACGGACAGGGGAGGGGTGGCTACACCTTC.

The chain links TRBV19 to TRBJ2-1; 15 nucleotides agree with TRBD2. Germline CDR1 and CDR2: LNHDA and SQIVND (reference sequence). J was trimmed by 8 bases and V by 6 bases; bases with no gene match: 2. This CDR3 comprises 14 residues. The CDR3 DNA sequence: TGTGCCAGTAGGGGACTAGCGGGGGGCGATGAGCAGTTCTTC. This gives the protein CASRGLAGGDEQFF.

The V gene is TRBV30, the J gene TRBJ1-1; 9 bases align to TRBD1. J lost 7 bases, V lost 3 bases, and 9 bases had no gene match. The CDR3 extends over 14 amino acids. CDR1 is GTSNPN, CDR2 SVGIG, per germline (reference sequence). The CDR3 protein is CAWREGTGTFEAFF. The CDR3 DNA reads as TGTGCCTGGAGGGAAGGGACAGGGACTTTTGAAGCTTTCTTT.

The rearrangement links TRBV5-1 to TRBJ2-2, with D uncertain. Trimming removed 1 base from V and 0 bases from J, with 7 bases in between. CDR3 size: 15 residues. In germline, CDR1 is SGHRS, CDR2 YFSETQ. The CDR3 region is CASSLSQPNTGELFF. The DNA for the CDR3 is TGCGCCAGCAGCTTGAGTCAACCGAACACCGGGGAGCTGTTTTTT.

The rearrangement uses TRBV4-1 and TRBJ1-1, with 9 nucleotides matching TRBD1. The CDR3 loop spans 15 amino acids. The J segment lost 4 bases and the V segment lost 1 base, leaving 4 bases of the junction unmatched. Germline CDR1 and CDR2: MGHRA and YSYEKL. The CDR3, as DNA: TGCGCCAGCAGCCAAGCAACGGACAGGGGCACTGAAGCTTTCTTT. It is translated as CASSQATDRGTEAFF.

V usage is TRBV6-1 and J usage is TRBJ2-7; 9 nucleotides line up with TRBD1. CDR1 MNHNS and CDR2 SASEGT come from the germline V gene. The CDR3 has 15 amino acids. Losses at the gene ends were 3 bases for V and 5 bases for J; bases not matched to a gene: 8. Here the CDR3 DNA reads TGTGCCAGCAGTGAGATATGGGACAGGGACCACGAGCAGTACGTC. Encoded protein: CASSEIWDRDHEQYV.

The chain joins TRBV19 to TRBJ1-4, with 7 bases lining up with TRBD1. The CDR3 loop spans 15 amino acids. Trimming cost V 4 bases and J 6 bases; bases outside gene matches: 8. Looked up from germline, CDR1 is LNHDA and CDR2 is SQIVND (reference sequence). The chain's CDR3 is CASSKDRADDEKLFF. CDR3 nucleotide sequence: TGTGCCAGTAGTAAAGACAGGGCGGATGATGAAAAACTGTTTTTT. The full variable domain, rest sourced from reference TRBV19 and TRBJ1-4, is DGGITQSPKYLFRKEGQNVTLSCEQNLNHDAMYWYRQDPGQGLRLIYYSQIVNDFQKGDIAEGYSVSREKKESFPLTVTSAQKNPTAFYLCASSKDRADDEKLFFGSGTQLSVL.

The J gene is TRBJ2-1, the V gene TRBV7-7; TRBD1 agrees at 10 bases. This CDR3 region has 16 residues. From germline, CDR1 is SSHAT and CDR2 FNYEAQ (reference sequence). This chain's CDR3 is CATSKGVDRGRDEQFF. The CDR3, as DNA: TGTGCTACCAGCAAAGGGGTTGACAGGGGGCGCGATGAGCAGTTCTTC.

This rearrangement joins TRBV9 to TRBJ1-1; tentatively, D is TRBD1 (5 bases). Trimming cost V 0 bases and J 0 bases, with 15 bases left between them. This CDR3 has 17 amino acids. Germline assignment: CDR1 SGDLS and CDR2 YYNGEE. CDR3 amino acids: CASSVGRDGSLNTEAFF. DNA of the CDR3: TGTGCCAGCAGCGTAGGAAGGGACGGCTCCCTGAACACTGAAGCTTTCTTT.

The V call is TRBV24-1, the J call TRBJ2-1; 7 bases line up with TRBD1. J was trimmed by 9 bases and V by 4 bases; bases with no gene match: 11. This CDR3 contains 15 residues. Germline CDR1 is KGHDR and CDR2 is SFDVKD. CDR3 residues: CATSDPRRGGGEQFF. The DNA for the CDR3 is TGTGCCACCAGTGACCCCCGGAGAGGGGGCGGTGAGCAGTTCTTC.

The V call is TRBV13, the J call TRBJ2-7; possible D gene TRBD1, 6 bases. CDR1 PRHDT and CDR2 FYEKMQ come from the germline V gene (reference sequence). Between the trimmed V and J ends, which lost 4 bases and 0 bases, there was a span of 13 bases. The CDR3 contains 15 residues. The CDR3 spells CASSSRTGFSYEQYV. The CDR3 coding sequence is TGTGCCAGCAGCTCGAGAACAGGGTTCTCCTACGAGCAGTACGTC.

This chain uses TRBV5-8 with TRBJ2-5; 9 bases line up with TRBD1. CDR1 SGHTS and CDR2 YDEGEE come from the germline V gene. The trim removed 0 bases at V and 0 bases at J, leaving 0 bases unmatched. This CDR3 contains 15 residues. The CDR3 loop is CASSLGDRDQETQYF. The CDR3 DNA is TGTGCCAGCAGCTTGGGGGACAGGGACCAAGAGACCCAGTACTTC.

CDR3 amino acids: CASTSDWGSQETQYF. The CDR3 coding sequence is TGTGCCAGCACCTCCGACTGGGGGTCCCAAGAGACCCAGTACTTC. The chain is built from TRBV7-2 and TRBJ2-5; D tentatively reads TRBD1 or TRBD2 (5 bases each). CDR1 is SGHTA and CDR2 is FQGNSA in the germline V gene. V lost 7 bases, J lost 1 base, and 16 bases lay in between. This CDR3 comprises 15 residues.

The rearrangement uses TRBV18 and TRBJ2-1, with 8 bases lining up with TRBD2. The V gene's germline CDR1 is KGHSH and CDR2 LQKENI. Trimming cost V 2 bases and J 2 bases; bases outside gene matches: 8. The CDR3 length is 17 residues. The CDR3 spells CASSPFQRGPTYNEQFF. The CDR3 nucleotides read TGTGCCAGCTCACCATTTCAGCGGGGGCCTACCTACAATGAGCAGTTCTTC. Full variable domain (missing parts from reference TRBV18 and TRBJ2-1): NAGVMQNPRHLVRRRGQEARLRCSPMKGHSHVYWYRQLPEEGLKFMVYLQKENIIDESGMPKERFSAEFPKEGPSILRIQQVVRGDSAAYFCASSPFQRGPTYNEQFFGPGTRLTVL.

The genes are TRBV5-4 and TRBJ1-2, with D unresolved. Trimming removed 6 bases from V and 0 bases from J, with 12 bases in between. The germline CDR1 and CDR2 sequences are SGHNT and YYREEE (reference sequence). This CDR3 has 14 amino acids. CDR3 sequence (DNA): TGTGCCAGCACAACGGACGGAGCTAACTATGGCTACACCTTC. It translates to CASTTDGANYGYTF.

The chain links TRBV28 to TRBJ2-1, with 7 bases identical to TRBD2. Germline CDR1 and CDR2: MDHEN and SYDVKM. V shed 5 bases and J 4 bases; nucleotides not matched to a gene: 11. The CDR3 loop spans 16 amino acids. The CDR3: CASSPQERGVYNEQFF. The CDR3 nucleotides read TGTGCCAGCAGTCCCCAAGAGCGGGGAGTTTACAATGAGCAGTTCTTC.

This clone showed up just a few times. The chain is built from TRBV29-1 and TRBJ2-7, with 7 bases matching TRBD1. V trimming: 6 bases; J trimming: 3 bases; junction bases outside the gene matches: 14. Per the germline V gene, CDR1 is SQVTM and CDR2 is ANQGSEA. The CDR3 sequence is 15 residues long. CDR3 in amino acids: CSVTKLKGQSYEQYV. The CDR3 DNA follows: TGCAGCGTGACGAAACTAAAGGGACAGAGCTACGAGCAGTACGTC.

V and J are TRBV7-2 and TRBJ2-3; D tentatively fits TRBD1 or TRBD2 (5 bases each). This CDR3 has 17 amino acids. V was shortened by 5 bases and J by 1 base, with 19 bases between the two germline ends. CDR1 and CDR2 from the germline V gene are SGHTA and FQGNSA. CDR3 in amino acids: CASSPGTRREGTDTQYF. CDR3 bases: TGTGCCAGCAGCCCTGGGACCAGAAGGGAAGGCACAGATACGCAGTATTTT.

The chain has TRBV6-5 and TRBJ2-2, with D possibly called TRBD1 or TRBD2 (7 bases each). V was clipped by 7 bases and J by 7 bases, with 19 bases between them. Germline loops: CDR1 MNHEY, CDR2 SVGAGI. The CDR3 sequence is 15 residues long. CDR3 DNA: TGTGCCAGCACCCCAGGGGGGGCGGATGACGGGGAGCTGTTTTTT. Protein sequence: CASTPGGADDGELFF.

This chain links TRBV6-5 with TRBJ2-3; TRBD2 matches at 9 bases. The CDR3 runs 14 residues. V trimming: 6 bases; J trimming: 6 bases; junction bases outside the gene matches: 7. Germline CDR1 reads MNHEY; CDR2 reads SVGAGI. The CDR3 spells CASRSGTSRDTQYF. Here the CDR3 DNA reads TGTGCCAGCAGATCCGGGACTAGCAGGGATACGCAGTATTTT.

The chain combines TRBV5-8 with TRBJ2-3, with a weak D call TRBD1 (6 bases). This CDR3 is built from 15 residues. V was cut by 0 bases and J by 4 bases, with 12 bases left in between. The V gene's germline CDR1 is SGHTS and CDR2 YDEGEE. Here the CDR3 reads CASSLGTEGSDTQYF. The CDR3 coding sequence is TGTGCCAGCAGCTTGGGGACAGAAGGGTCAGATACGCAGTATTTT. Using reference TRBV5-8 and TRBJ2-3 for the parts outside the CDR3, the full variable domain is EAGVTQSPTHLIKTRGQQATLRCSPISGHTSVYWYQQALGLGLQFLLWYDEGEERNRGNFPPRFSGRQFPNYSSELNVNALELEDSALYLCASSLGTEGSDTQYFGPGTRLTVL.

Only one count was recorded for this clone. This sequence joins TRBV6-2 or TRBV6-3 and TRBJ1-4; possible D gene TRBD1, 6 bases. V dropped 2 bases and J dropped 10 bases, with 17 bases sitting between them. Per germline, CDR1 MNHEY and CDR2 SVGEGT. This CDR3 has 15 residues. The CDR3: CASSYDPGKGGKLFF. In DNA, the CDR3 is TGTGCCAGCAGTTACGACCCGGGAAAAGGGGGAAAACTGTTTTTT.